This TCR beta chain was captured by sequencing in a study of T cells in localized non-small cell lung cancer (dated by TCRdb to the early 2020s). At the level of the whole study: Comparing tumors with uninvolved tumor-adjacent lungs, the study looked at the T cell repertoires of 220 or so patients with early-stage NSCLC. All 220 or so NSCLC patients in the cohort were treatment-naive and had localized lung tumors that were resected. NSCLC patients had a mean age of around 70 years, and 129 were male and about a hundred female.

This clone was seen a single time. Its recognized antigen is unknown. No base quality values were provided; no much bigger clone lies one nucleotide off. The sample holds other DNA sequences that translate to the same CDR3. At diagnosis, tumor, uninvolved tumor-adjacent lung and peripheral blood were collected and then preserved as a mix of FFPE and fresh-frozen material. For TCR repertoire profiling, blood samples were analyzed as peripheral blood mononuclear cells. Overall results and qualifications from the work: Higher blood T cell density associated with longer overall survival, while higher adjacent-lung clonality associated with shorter survival. The highest T cell clonality was observed in uninvolved tumor-adjacent lung, where clonality exceeded that of tumor, suggesting that antigenic responses were more focused in uninvolved tumor-adjacent lung. Of the top 100 tumor clones, a median of around 57 were detected in paired uninvolved adjacent lung; roughly 26 were also among that lung's top 100. Because multi-region tumor sequencing was not performed, intratumor heterogeneity could not be ruled out. Since the design was exploratory, TCR variables were selected using unadjusted p-values with no false-discovery rate correction.

TCR beta CDR3 regions were sequenced from DNA using the immunoSEQ Assay. The paper's processing steps were these. T cell density was computed as TCR beta template counts normalized to usable DNA estimated by amplifying housekeeping genes. Using the preseqR package, richness was estimated by extrapolating to 120,000 templates for tissue samples and 400,000 templates for PBMC samples. Clonality was defined by subtracting Pielou's evenness from one. To identify tissue-enriched TCRs, differential abundance testing was run on productive amino-acid clonotypes with a minimum total count of 5 and an alpha of 0.1. The Jaccard Index and the Morisita Overlap Index were used to quantify repertoire overlap between compartments. GLIPH clustered TCR beta CDR3s with public tetramer-defined viral CDR3s; viral motifs required at least three viral sequences plus V-gene enrichment. Imported from immuneACCESS, the table was reduced by TCRdb to in-frame sequences with V and J called. These copies leave out some clones; in studies compared against another copy, an unresolved V gene accounts for under half, and the cause of the remainder is not known. V, J and clone size are those of that table, while D and trimming were read from the DNA. The sample contains 25,000 to 30,000 clones, about 92% of them found a single time. The top ten hold about 4.4% of the sample.

The CDR3, cysteine through phenylalanine, is 12 amino acids long. Only the CDR3 part of the read is kept: 36 bases, read in frame from the first base. Relative to germline, V is 1 base shorter and J is 6 bases shorter, with 4 bases between their ends. From a lookup of the germline V gene, CDR1 and CDR2 are SGHAT and FQNNGV. The rearranged chain carries TRBV11-2 and TRBJ2-1, with the D segment identity uncertain. The receptor's source is a woman aged 40-69 years with stage III lung adenocarcinoma. Sequenced material: peripheral blood mononuclear cells, taken before any cancer treatment. CDR3 sequence: CASSLGTNEQFF. At the DNA level, the sequence is TGTGCCAGCAGCTTAGGGACCAATGAGCAGTTCTTC.